This T cell receptor beta chain was found in a study of blood T cell dynamics during melanoma immunotherapy. Findings and limits, study-wide: It remained unknown if the driving T cell clones were melanoma-specific.

Time point given: pre-treatment baseline. Patients had no prior systemic cancer treatment, immunosuppressants or other active cancers. This table comes from immunoSEQ multiplex PCR, and its TCRdb copy is limited to in-frame clones, with some not included. The sample records approximately 25,000 clones, approximately 88% being singletons. About this clone itself: What it binds is unknown.

The CDR3 loop spans 18 amino acids. Germline CDR1 is MDHEN and CDR2 is SYDVKM. The ends lost 7 bases at V and 5 bases at J; junction bases unmatched: 11. This sequence originates from a human donor with melanoma. The sample here was blood, taken from a patient treated with checkpoint blockade. V is TRBV28 and J is TRBJ2-1, with 16 positions matching TRBD2. The CDR3 is CASTPGTSGRAPHNEQFF. The CDR3 DNA follows: TGTGCCAGCACCCCCGGGACTAGCGGGAGGGCTCCCCACAATGAGCAGTTCTTC. Combining the CDR3 with reference TRBV28 and TRBJ2-1 gives the whole variable domain DVKVTQSSRYLVKRTGEKVFLECVQDMDHENMFWYRQDPGLGLRLIYFSYDVKMKEKGDIPEGYSVSREKKERFSLILESASTNQTSMYLCASTPGTSGRAPHNEQFFGPGTRLTVL.